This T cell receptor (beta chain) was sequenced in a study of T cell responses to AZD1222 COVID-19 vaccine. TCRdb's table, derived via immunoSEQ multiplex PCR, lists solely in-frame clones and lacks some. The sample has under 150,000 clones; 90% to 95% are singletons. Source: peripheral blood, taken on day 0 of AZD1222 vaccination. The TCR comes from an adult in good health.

The CDR3 sequence is CSVVPTSGTYF. DNA for the CDR3: TGCAGCGTTGTCCCAACTAGCGGGACGTATTTT. The genes are TRBV29-1 and TRBJ2-3, with 10 nucleotides matching TRBD2. The CDR3 is 11 residues long. Per the germline V gene, CDR1 is SQVTM and CDR2 is ANQGSEA. J lost 14 bases, V lost 4 bases, and 6 bases had no gene match.